This record covers a single TCR beta chain. The data are from a study of blood T cell repertoires in COVID-19. Study information: Sources were T cells, B-cell-depleted T cells, or PBMCs; the material itself was cDNA or gDNA.

TCRdb's table, derived via immunoSEQ multiplex PCR, lists solely in-frame clones and lacks some. This sample has around 94,000 clones, with approximately 86% found just once. Germline V gene data show CDR1 as SNHLY and CDR2 as FYNNEI. The CDR3 sequence is 16 residues long. Trimming at V came to 2 bases and at J to 0 bases, leaving 3 bases not matched to a gene. V is TRBV2 and J is TRBJ1-3; 8 nucleotides line up with TRBD1. The TCR originated in a man over 45 with active or convalescent COVID-19. The sequencing input was peripheral blood. This CDR3 reads CASSETGGYSGNTIYF. DNA for the CDR3: TGTGCCAGCAGTGAAACAGGGGGTTACTCTGGAAACACCATATATTTT.